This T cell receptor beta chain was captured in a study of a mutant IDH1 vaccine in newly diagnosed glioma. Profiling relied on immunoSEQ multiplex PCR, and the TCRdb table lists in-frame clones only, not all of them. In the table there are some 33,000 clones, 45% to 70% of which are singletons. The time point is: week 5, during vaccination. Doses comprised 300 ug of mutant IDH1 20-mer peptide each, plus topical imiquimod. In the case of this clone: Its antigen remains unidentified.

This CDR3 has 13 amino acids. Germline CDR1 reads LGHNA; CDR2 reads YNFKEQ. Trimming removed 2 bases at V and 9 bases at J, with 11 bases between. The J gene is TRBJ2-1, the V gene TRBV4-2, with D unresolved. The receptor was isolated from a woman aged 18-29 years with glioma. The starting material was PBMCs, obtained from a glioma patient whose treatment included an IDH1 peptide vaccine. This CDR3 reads CASSQPTILEQFF. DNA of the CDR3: TGTGCCAGCAGCCAACCTACGATCCTTGAGCAGTTCTTC.